A single sample is the source of the 27 T cell receptor beta chains below, sequenced in a study of radiation and T cells in renal cell carcinoma. The protocol was immunoSEQ multiplex PCR, while the TCRdb copy is restricted to in-frame clones and leaves out a portion. The repertoire holds about 130,000 clones, with roughly four fifths as singletons. Time point defined: blood 2 weeks post-SBRT. Treatment noted: 15 Gy SBRT to primary tumor, nephrectomy 4 weeks later. Here the sequenced sample was blood, taken from a patient whose treatment included radiotherapy and nephrectomy. These receptors all come from a woman aged 55-70 years with renal cell carcinoma.

V usage is TRBV7-9 and J usage is TRBJ1-1, with D tentatively TRBD1 (6 bases). The CDR3 is 13 residues long. V was pared by 1 base and J by 6 bases, with 9 bases between. CDR1 and CDR2 (germline): SEHNR, FQNEAQ (reference sequence). The CDR3 protein is CASSLGGGPEAFF. CDR3 in DNA: TGTGCCAGCAGCTTAGGTGGGGGCCCTGAAGCTTTCTTT.

J is TRBJ2-7 and V is TRBV28; D call uncertain. Germline CDR1 and CDR2: MDHEN and SYDVKM. This CDR3 region has 14 residues. V gave up 10 bases and J gave up 2 bases, with 18 bases separating them. For the CDR3, the DNA is TGTGCCACCTCCCCCCCCTCAGGTGCCTACGAGCAGTACTTC. This gives the protein CATSPPSGAYEQYF. The full variable domain, completed using reference TRBV28 and TRBJ2-7, is DVKVTQSSRYLVKRTGEKVFLECVQDMDHENMFWYRQDPGLGLRLIYFSYDVKMKEKGDIPEGYSVSREKKERFSLILESASTNQTSMYLCATSPPSGAYEQYFGPGTRLTVT.

The rearrangement joins TRBV19 to TRBJ2-3; perhaps TRBD2 as D (5 bases). The length of the CDR3 is 15 residues. With 5 bases removed from V and 5 bases from J, the gap between germline ends came to 17 bases. Per germline, CDR1 LNHDA and CDR2 SQIVND (reference sequence). CDR3 in amino acids: CASSPGGGRVDTQYF. DNA of the CDR3: TGTGCCAGTAGTCCGGGCGGCGGGCGGGTAGATACGCAGTATTTT.

The V call is TRBV9, the J call TRBJ1-6; 10 bases match TRBD1. Germline-derived CDR1 and CDR2 are SGDLS and YYNGEE. This CDR3 has 16 amino acids. Unmatched junction bases numbered 7, after V lost 3 bases and J lost 7 bases. The CDR3 sequence: CASSAWGGQGNSPLHF. The DNA for the CDR3 is TGTGCCAGCAGCGCCTGGGGGGGACAGGGGAATTCACCCCTCCACTTT.

This clone was detected only once. J is TRBJ2-5 and V is TRBV10-3, with 7 bases that match TRBD2. The J segment lost 4 bases and the V segment lost 0 bases, leaving 11 bases of the junction unmatched. Germline CDR1 is ENHRY and CDR2 is SYGVKD. This CDR3 is built from 17 residues. The CDR3 reads CAISESRGRGGSETQYF. DNA for the CDR3: TGTGCCATCAGTGAGTCTCGAGGGAGGGGTGGATCAGAGACCCAGTACTTC.

The chain couples TRBV10-3 to TRBJ1-1, with 7 bases lining up with TRBD1. The CDR3 has 13 residues. Germline V gene sequence: CDR1 ENHRY, CDR2 SYGVKD. Germline trimming cut 9 bases from V and 3 bases from J; bases unmatched to any gene: 7. The CDR3 spells CAIRGLGDTEAFF. CDR3 nucleotide sequence: TGTGCCATTAGGGGGCTTGGGGACACTGAAGCTTTCTTT.

This clone came up once. The V and J genes are TRBV7-9 and TRBJ2-1; D might be TRBD1 or TRBD2, each matching 5 bases. V was pared by 2 bases and J by 5 bases, with 13 bases between. Per germline, CDR1 SEHNR and CDR2 FQNEAQ (reference sequence). This CDR3 comprises 15 residues. CDR3 region: CASSLMGESNNEQFF. The CDR3 DNA reads as TGTGCCAGCAGCTTAATGGGGGAGTCTAACAATGAGCAGTTCTTC.

This clone was observed a single time. This rearrangement joins TRBV7-6 to TRBJ1-6; D is unclear. Germline lookup yields CDR1 SGHVS and CDR2 FNYEAQ. CDR3 length equals 16 residues. Deletions cut 0 bases from V and 3 bases from J, with 9 bases between. CDR3 DNA sequence: TGTGCCAGCAGCTTAGCCCGGGAGGGCTATAATTCACCCCTCCACTTT. Translating it yields CASSLAREGYNSPLHF.

The chain has TRBV15 and TRBJ2-1; 7 bases fit TRBD2. Germline V gives CDR1 LNHNV, CDR2 YYDKDF (reference sequence). The CDR3 covers 16 residues. The V gene end was trimmed by 4 bases and the J gene end by 1 base; junction bases not matched to a gene: 7. CDR3 bases: TGTGCCACCAGCACTGCGGGAGCGGGGTCCTACAATGAGCAGTTCTTC. Its translation: CATSTAGAGSYNEQFF.

The chain combines TRBV5-6 with TRBJ2-5, with D possibly being TRBD2 (6 bases). This CDR3 has 14 amino acids. Germline-derived CDR1 and CDR2 are SGHDT and YYEEEE. Trimming left V 4 bases short and J 10 bases short, with 20 bases between. The CDR3 reads CASSPRWGHGGQYF. Written as DNA, the CDR3 is TGTGCCAGCAGCCCACGGTGGGGCCACGGGGGCCAGTACTTC. Drawing the rest from reference TRBV5-6 and TRBJ2-5, the complete variable domain is DAGVTQSPTHLIKTRGQQVTLRCSPKSGHDTVSWYQQALGQGPQFIFQYYEEEERQRGNFPDRFSGHQFPNYSSELNVNALLLGDSALYLCASSPRWGHGGQYFGPGTRLLVL.

The rearrangement links TRBV6-1 to TRBJ1-2, with no clear D. V dropped 2 bases and J dropped 5 bases, with 15 bases sitting between them. The CDR3 loop spans 15 amino acids. CDR1 is MNHNS, CDR2 SASEGT, per germline. The chain's CDR3 is CASSESLGIMYGYTF. The DNA of the CDR3 is TGTGCCAGCAGTGAAAGTCTCGGTATCATGTATGGCTACACCTTC.

Notes on this clone: Relative to the germline gene, one junction end is altered; a read error may explain this. The rearrangement joins TRBV30 to TRBJ2-7; maybe TRBD1 (6 bases). Germline CDR1 and CDR2: GTSNPN and SVGIG (reference sequence). This CDR3 region has 10 residues. The CDR3 DNA reads as TGTGCCTGGGGCGGACAGCTCAGAGTCTTC. It yields the protein CAWGGQLRVF.

This sequence joins TRBV10-2 and TRBJ2-7; D is unresolved. This CDR3 has 15 residues. V gave up 0 bases and J gave up 0 bases, with 9 bases separating them. Germline-derived CDR1 and CDR2 are WSHSY and SAAADI. The CDR3 bases are TGCGCCAGCAGTGAGTCGCCAGAGAACTCCTACGAGCAGTACTTC. Translating it yields CASSESPENSYEQYF.

V gene TRBV6-6 combines with J gene TRBJ2-4; no definite D call. The CDR3 has 15 amino acids. Germline V gene sequence: CDR1 MNHNY, CDR2 SVGAGI (reference sequence). Trimming took off 4 bases at V and 7 bases at J, with 17 bases between the two ends. The CDR3 DNA is TGTGCCAGCAGTTTCGGCCCTAACTTAGGGAACATTCAGTACTTC. Residues: CASSFGPNLGNIQYF.

This sequence joins TRBV4-1 and TRBJ2-2; D is ambiguous. Trimming cost V 1 base and J 2 bases, with 11 bases left between them. Germline assignment: CDR1 MGHRA and CDR2 YSYEKL. The CDR3 sequence is 16 residues long. The chain's CDR3 is CASSQGRVGNTGELFF. CDR3 DNA: TGCGCCAGCAGCCAAGGACGGGTGGGTAACACCGGGGAGCTGTTTTTT.

The J gene is TRBJ2-3, the V gene TRBV11-2, with 7 bases aligning to TRBD2. CDR1 SGHAT and CDR2 FQNNGV come from the germline V gene. This CDR3 has 15 amino acids. Losses at the gene ends were 4 bases for V and 2 bases for J; bases not matched to a gene: 6. CDR3 bases: TGTGCCAGCAGCTACACGGGGGGTAACACAGATACGCAGTATTTT. Its protein is CASSYTGGNTDTQYF. The whole variable domain, filled in from reference TRBV11-2 and TRBJ2-3, reads EAGVAQSPRYKIIEKRQSVAFWCNPISGHATLYWYQQILGQGPKLLIQFQNNGVVDDSQLPKDRFSAERLKGVDSTLKIQPAKLEDSAVYLCASSYTGGNTDTQYFGPGTRLTVL.

The chain uses TRBV5-1 and TRBJ2-2, with D perhaps TRBD1 (5 bases). V dropped 0 bases and J dropped 13 bases, with 10 bases sitting between them. Germline assignment: CDR1 SGHRS and CDR2 YFSETQ. This CDR3 is 12 amino acids long. The CDR3 reads CASSLEDSRLFF. In DNA form, the CDR3 reads TGCGCCAGCAGCTTGGAAGACAGTAGGCTGTTTTTT.

The chain is built from TRBV19 and TRBJ2-5, with TRBD1 as a possible D gene (6 bases). V lost 6 bases, J lost 5 bases, and 10 bases lay in between. Looked up from germline, CDR1 is LNHDA and CDR2 is SQIVND (reference sequence). The CDR3 covers 12 residues. CDR3 coding DNA: TGTGCCAGTAGCACAGGGTGGGAGACCCAGTACTTC. Translation gives CASSTGWETQYF. The whole variable domain, filled in from reference TRBV19 and TRBJ2-5, reads DGGITQSPKYLFRKEGQNVTLSCEQNLNHDAMYWYRQDPGQGLRLIYYSQIVNDFQKGDIAEGYSVSREKKESFPLTVTSAQKNPTAFYLCASSTGWETQYFGPGTRLLVL.

With regard to this clone: This sample also contains other DNA sequences that code for the same CDR3. This chain uses TRBV7-9 with TRBJ1-1; D perhaps matches TRBD1 (6 bases). Germline loops: CDR1 SEHNR, CDR2 FQNEAQ (reference sequence). This CDR3 region has 13 residues. Trimming shortened V by 1 base and J by 4 bases, and 7 bases separated the two germline ends. The CDR3: CASSLEGGTEAFF. CDR3 nucleotide sequence: TGTGCCAGCAGCTTAGAGGGGGGCACTGAAGCTTTCTTT.

The chain links TRBV5-1 to TRBJ1-1, with no clear D. This CDR3 has 14 residues. The V end lost 2 bases, the J end lost 0 bases, and 8 bases lay between the germline ends. Germline V gene sequence: CDR1 SGHRS, CDR2 YFSETQ. The CDR3 region is CASSLGALNTEAFF. The CDR3 nucleotides are TGCGCCAGCAGCTTAGGAGCGTTGAACACTGAAGCTTTCTTT.

V and J are TRBV6-1 and TRBJ1-5; possibly TRBD1 for D (6 bases). Trimming cost V 6 bases and J 4 bases, with 13 bases left between them. CDR1 and CDR2 (germline): MNHNS, SASEGT. The CDR3 has 14 amino acids. Here the CDR3 reads CASRGQLENQPQHF. The CDR3 DNA reads TGTGCCAGCAGAGGACAGCTCGAAAATCAGCCCCAGCATTTT.

The V call is TRBV2, the J call TRBJ2-3; D might be TRBD1 or TRBD2, each matching 5 bases. The V end lost 6 bases, the J end lost 2 bases, and 18 bases lay between the germline ends. The CDR3 contains 16 residues. CDR1 is SNHLY and CDR2 is FYNNEI in the germline V gene. The CDR3 nucleotides read TGTGCCAGCAGGGGATATACTAGGGACCCCACAGATACGCAGTATTTT. Its protein product is CASRGYTRDPTDTQYF. Supplemented by reference TRBV2 and TRBJ2-3, the full variable domain reads EPEVTQTPSHQVTQMGQEVILRCVPISNHLYFYWYRQILGQKVEFLVSFYNNEISEKSEIFDDQFSVERPDGSNFTLKIRSTKLEDSAMYFCASRGYTRDPTDTQYFGPGTRLTVL.

In DNA, the CDR3 is TGTGCCTGGAGGGAACAGGGGACCACTAATGAAAAACTGTTTTTT. Protein: CAWREQGTTNEKLFF. The rearrangement joins TRBV30 to TRBJ1-4, with TRBD1 matching over 7 bases. Germline loops: CDR1 GTSNPN, CDR2 SVGIG (reference sequence). Trimming took 3 bases from V and 2 from J; bases not matched to a gene: 6. This CDR3 is 15 amino acids long.

The sample holds many counts of this clone. J is TRBJ2-1 and V is TRBV27, with D unclear. Germline lookup yields CDR1 MNHEY and CDR2 SMNVEV (reference sequence). V gave up 4 bases and J gave up 7 bases, with 17 bases separating them. CDR3 length: 15 residues. The CDR3 protein is CASSSLPLGSNEQFF. The CDR3 DNA reads as TGTGCCAGCAGTTCCCTTCCCCTAGGAAGTAATGAGCAGTTCTTC.

The gene calls are TRBV9 and TRBJ1-2; D is ambiguous. V was shortened by 4 bases and J by 8 bases, with 18 bases between the two germline ends. Germline lookup yields CDR1 SGDLS and CDR2 YYNGEE. There are 14 residues in the CDR3. The CDR3 DNA sequence: TGTGCCAGCAGCCTTGGCGCTCAGCTAGGCGGCTACACCTTC. Its protein product is CASSLGAQLGGYTF. The full variable domain, its missing parts supplied by reference TRBV9 and TRBJ1-2, is DSGVTQTPKHLITATGQRVTLRCSPRSGDLSVYWYQQSLDQGLQFLIQYYNGEERAKGNILERFSAQQFPDLHSELNLSSLELGDSALYFCASSLGAQLGGYTFGSGTRLTVV.

The rearrangement joins TRBV18 to TRBJ2-7; D gene unclear. The CDR3 has 16 amino acids. The germline V and J ends were trimmed by 2 bases and 0 bases, with 14 bases remaining between them. Germline V gives CDR1 KGHSH, CDR2 LQKENI. The CDR3 DNA follows: TGTGCCAGCTCACCAACGTCAGAGACAAACTCCTACGAGCAGTACTTC. It translates to CASSPTSETNSYEQYF.

The chain combines TRBV11-3 with TRBJ1-3, with D perhaps matching TRBD1 (5 bases). Germline CDR1 reads SGHNT; CDR2 reads YENEEA. This CDR3 is built from 14 residues. V was shortened by 5 bases and J by 1 base, with 9 bases between the two germline ends. In nucleotides, the CDR3 is TGTGCCAGCAGCGGGGGGATGTCTGGAAACACCATATATTTT. Amino acid sequence: CASSGGMSGNTIYF.